A selection of T cell receptor beta chains follows, all from one sample in a study of T-cell memory formation after mild COVID-19. TCRdb called the 5' RACE reads again in MiXCR, with one record for every CDR3 protein. The repertoire holds more than 35,000 distinct CDR3 sequences, about 6% seen once, with about 0.81% in the top ten. The sequencing input was PBMCs or a T cell subset sorted from them (not recorded which). The receptor set was obtained from an adult who had mild COVID-19 (a few samples of this study predate the infection). Cell type and time point are not known. The CDR3 runs from the conserved cysteine through the conserved F or W. The order of the fields is J gene, clone size, D gene, V gene, CDR3 protein, CDR3 DNA. A D gene is named only where the DNA matches it firmly. Size values are once, few and many counts, or a class for expanded clones, and some rows have none.

J gene: TRBJ2-1
clone size: many
D gene: .
V gene: TRBV7-6
CDR3 protein: CASSLAPREQFF
CDR3 DNA: TGTGCCAGCAGCTTAGCCCCTAGAGAGCAGTTCTTC

J gene: TRBJ1-1
clone size: few
D gene: TRBD1
V gene: TRBV29-1
CDR3 protein: CSVASGTANTEAFF
CDR3 DNA: TGCAGCGTTGCCTCCGGGACAGCGAACACTGAAGCTTTCTTT

J gene: TRBJ2-1
clone size: few
D gene: .
V gene: TRBV20-1
CDR3 protein: CSARPDYNEQFF
CDR3 DNA: TGCAGTGCTAGACCCGATTACAATGAGCAGTTCTTC

J gene: TRBJ1-2
clone size: many
D gene: .
V gene: TRBV3-1
CDR3 protein: CASSSYDGGYTF
CDR3 DNA: TGTGCCAGCAGCTCATACGACGGCGGCTACACCTTC

J gene: TRBJ2-1
clone size: .
D gene: .
V gene: TRBV27
CDR3 protein: CASSFRNGEQFF
CDR3 DNA: TGTGCCAGCAGTTTTAGGAACGGTGAGCAGTTCTTC

J gene: TRBJ1-1
clone size: few
D gene: .
V gene: TRBV30
CDR3 protein: CAWSIQGEAFF
CDR3 DNA: TGTGCCTGGAGTATTCAGGGTGAAGCTTTCTTT

J gene: TRBJ2-1
clone size: few
D gene: TRBD2
V gene: TRBV7-2
CDR3 protein: CASTVAGSYNEQFF
CDR3 DNA: TGTGCCAGCACCGTAGCGGGCTCCTACAATGAGCAGTTCTTC

J gene: TRBJ1-5
clone size: once
D gene: .
V gene: TRBV4-1
CDR3 protein: CASSSGLVSNQPQHF
CDR3 DNA: TGCGCCAGCAGCTCGGGGTTGGTGAGCAATCAGCCCCAGCATTTT

J gene: TRBJ2-2
clone size: .
D gene: .
V gene: TRBV14
CDR3 protein: CASSQGRTETGELFF
CDR3 DNA: TGTGCCAGCAGCCAAGGGCGAACGGAGACCGGGGAGCTGTTTTTT

J gene: TRBJ2-1
clone size: many
D gene: TRBD1
V gene: TRBV2
CDR3 protein: CASSGSGQVNNEQFF
CDR3 DNA: TGTGCCAGCAGTGGGTCTGGACAGGTTAACAATGAGCAGTTCTTC

J gene: TRBJ1-1
clone size: few
D gene: .
V gene: TRBV18
CDR3 protein: CASSPSTEAFF
CDR3 DNA: TGTGCCAGCTCACCAAGTACTGAAGCTTTCTTT

J gene: TRBJ2-5
clone size: .
D gene: TRBD2
V gene: TRBV7-2
CDR3 protein: CASSLRGGTQYF
CDR3 DNA: TGTGCCAGCAGCTTACGGGGGGGGACCCAGTACTTC

J gene: TRBJ2-5
clone size: many
D gene: TRBD2
V gene: TRBV5-1
CDR3 protein: CASSLSLAGSETQYF
CDR3 DNA: TGCGCCAGCAGCTTGTCGCTAGCGGGGTCGGAGACCCAGTACTTC

J gene: TRBJ1-5
clone size: once
D gene: .
V gene: TRBV15
CDR3 protein: CATSRDEGAPQHF
CDR3 DNA: TGTGCCACCAGCAGAGATGAAGGGGCCCCCCAGCATTTT

J gene: TRBJ1-5
clone size: many
D gene: TRBD1
V gene: TRBV6-5
CDR3 protein: CASSRGSGQGNQPQHF
CDR3 DNA: TGTGCCAGCAGCCGAGGGTCGGGACAGGGCAATCAGCCCCAGCATTTT

J gene: TRBJ2-5
clone size: few
D gene: .
V gene: TRBV5-4
CDR3 protein: CASSRGTERNQETQYF
CDR3 DNA: TGTGCCAGCAGCCGGGGGACTGAAAGGAATCAAGAGACCCAGTACTTC

J gene: TRBJ1-1
clone size: .
D gene: .
V gene: TRBV5-1
CDR3 protein: CASSLGSTRAEAFF
CDR3 DNA: TGCGCCAGCAGCTTGGGCAGTACACGGGCTGAAGCTTTCTTT

J gene: TRBJ2-3
clone size: many
D gene: .
V gene: TRBV7-9
CDR3 protein: CASSRQGNTDTQYF
CDR3 DNA: TGTGCCAGCAGCCGACAAGGAAACACAGATACGCAGTATTTT

J gene: TRBJ1-1
clone size: few
D gene: .
V gene: TRBV3-1
CDR3 protein: CASSQDRRGTEAFF
CDR3 DNA: TGTGCCAGCAGCCAAGATCGGAGGGGGACTGAAGCTTTCTTT

J gene: TRBJ2-5
clone size: few
D gene: .
V gene: TRBV2
CDR3 protein: CASTTGGTQYF
CDR3 DNA: TGTGCCAGCACAACCGGGGGGACCCAGTACTTC

J gene: TRBJ1-1
clone size: .
D gene: TRBD1
V gene: TRBV3-1
CDR3 protein: CASSPWTGVAVHTEAFF
CDR3 DNA: TGTGCCAGCAGCCCGTGGACAGGGGTTGCGGTGCACACTGAAGCTTTCTTT

J gene: TRBJ2-2
clone size: few
D gene: TRBD2
V gene: TRBV12-3/TRBV12-4
CDR3 protein: CASSLASGRAITGELFF
CDR3 DNA: TGTGCCAGCAGTTTGGCTAGCGGGAGGGCCATAACCGGGGAGCTGTTTTTT

J gene: TRBJ1-6
clone size: many
D gene: TRBD1
V gene: TRBV12-3/TRBV12-4
CDR3 protein: CASRPTGEESPLHF
CDR3 DNA: TGTGCCAGCAGACCGACAGGGGAGGAATCACCCCTCCACTTT

J gene: TRBJ2-3
clone size: many
D gene: .
V gene: TRBV4-2
CDR3 protein: CASSQSPAGLVADTQYF
CDR3 DNA: TGTGCCAGCAGCCAATCCCCCGCGGGGTTGGTAGCAGATACGCAGTATTTT

J gene: TRBJ2-7
clone size: medium-sized
D gene: .
V gene: TRBV7-2
CDR3 protein: CASSLTAQSRREQYF
CDR3 DNA: TGTGCCAGCAGCTTAACTGCTCAATCCCGTAGGGAGCAGTACTTC

J gene: TRBJ2-2
clone size: .
D gene: TRBD1
V gene: TRBV5-4
CDR3 protein: CASSLGTGRNTGELFF
CDR3 DNA: TGTGCCAGCAGCTTGGGGACAGGGAGGAACACCGGGGAGCTGTTTTTT

J gene: TRBJ2-5
clone size: many
D gene: .
V gene: TRBV4-2
CDR3 protein: CASRKGPGPEGTQYF
CDR3 DNA: TGTGCCAGCAGAAAAGGGCCCGGACCCGAAGGGACCCAGTACTTC

J gene: TRBJ2-2
clone size: .
D gene: TRBD2
V gene: TRBV11-2
CDR3 protein: CALATSGGARTGELFF
CDR3 DNA: TGTGCCTTAGCGACTAGCGGGGGGGCCCGAACCGGGGAGCTGTTTTTT

J gene: TRBJ2-1
clone size: many
D gene: TRBD1
V gene: TRBV4-3
CDR3 protein: CASKQGGVNEQFF
CDR3 DNA: TGCGCCAGCAAACAGGGGGGAGTGAATGAGCAGTTCTTC

J gene: TRBJ2-5
clone size: .
D gene: .
V gene: TRBV7-9
CDR3 protein: CASSPVDQETQYF
CDR3 DNA: TGTGCCAGCAGCCCCGTTGACCAAGAGACCCAGTACTTC

J gene: TRBJ2-7
clone size: many
D gene: .
V gene: TRBV2
CDR3 protein: CASTGTSGSYEQYF
CDR3 DNA: TGTGCCAGCACAGGGACTTCAGGGTCCTACGAGCAGTACTTC

J gene: TRBJ1-1
clone size: few
D gene: .
V gene: TRBV7-8
CDR3 protein: CASSLSGGPEAFF
CDR3 DNA: TGTGCCAGCAGCTTAAGCGGGGGACCTGAAGCTTTCTTT

J gene: TRBJ1-1
clone size: .
D gene: .
V gene: TRBV10-3
CDR3 protein: CAIGEQPNTEAFF
CDR3 DNA: TGTGCCATCGGGGAACAGCCGAACACTGAAGCTTTCTTT

J gene: TRBJ2-3
clone size: .
D gene: TRBD1
V gene: TRBV11-3
CDR3 protein: CASTTGGADTQYF
CDR3 DNA: TGTGCCAGCACCACAGGGGGCGCAGATACGCAGTATTTT

J gene: TRBJ1-5
clone size: many
D gene: .
V gene: TRBV12-3/TRBV12-4
CDR3 protein: CASVVGGNQPQHF
CDR3 DNA: TGTGCCAGCGTTGTGGGAGGCAATCAGCCCCAGCATTTT

J gene: TRBJ1-1
clone size: many
D gene: .
V gene: TRBV29-1
CDR3 protein: CSVARTAMNTEAFF
CDR3 DNA: TGCAGCGTTGCAAGGACAGCAATGAACACTGAAGCTTTCTTT

J gene: TRBJ1-2
clone size: .
D gene: TRBD1
V gene: TRBV4-2
CDR3 protein: CASSQVDRGYGYTF
CDR3 DNA: TGTGCCAGCAGCCAAGTCGACAGGGGCTATGGCTACACCTTC

J gene: TRBJ1-3
clone size: few
D gene: TRBD1
V gene: TRBV9
CDR3 protein: CASSATNPGQGVGNTIYF
CDR3 DNA: TGTGCCAGCAGCGCGACAAACCCCGGACAGGGGGTTGGAAACACCATATATTTT

J gene: TRBJ2-1
clone size: many
D gene: .
V gene: TRBV25-1
CDR3 protein: CASRRGERAQFF
CDR3 DNA: TGTGCCAGCAGGAGGGGGGAGCGGGCGCAGTTCTTC

J gene: TRBJ2-5
clone size: few
D gene: TRBD2
V gene: TRBV10-2
CDR3 protein: CASSELGTIQETQYF
CDR3 DNA: TGCGCCAGCAGTGAGCTGGGGACTATACAAGAGACCCAGTACTTC

J gene: TRBJ2-7
clone size: .
D gene: .
V gene: TRBV20-1
CDR3 protein: CSATRAVPRIADRYEQYF
CDR3 DNA: TGCAGTGCTACCCGCGCTGTCCCCCGTATAGCCGACCGCTACGAGCAGTACTTC

J gene: TRBJ1-4
clone size: .
D gene: TRBD1
V gene: TRBV12-3/TRBV12-4
CDR3 protein: CASSPGTGGATNEKLFF
CDR3 DNA: TGTGCCAGCAGTCCCGGGACAGGGGGGGCAACTAATGAAAAACTGTTTTTT

J gene: TRBJ1-1
clone size: many
D gene: .
V gene: TRBV7-9
CDR3 protein: CASSLGNSATEAFF
CDR3 DNA: TGTGCCAGCAGCTTAGGGAACAGTGCCACTGAAGCTTTCTTT

J gene: TRBJ2-7
clone size: .
D gene: .
V gene: TRBV6-6
CDR3 protein: CASGPGRTLEQYF
CDR3 DNA: TGTGCCAGCGGACCTGGACGGACCCTCGAGCAGTACTTC

J gene: TRBJ2-7
clone size: few
D gene: .
V gene: TRBV28
CDR3 protein: CASSYIGSNYEQYF
CDR3 DNA: TGTGCCAGCAGTTATATAGGCAGCAACTACGAGCAGTACTTC

J gene: TRBJ1-2
clone size: .
D gene: .
V gene: TRBV2
CDR3 protein: CASSRQNYGYTF
CDR3 DNA: TGTGCCAGCAGTCGGCAGAACTATGGCTACACCTTC

J gene: TRBJ2-4
clone size: .
D gene: .
V gene: TRBV3-1
CDR3 protein: CASSQNLAKNIQYF
CDR3 DNA: TGTGCCAGCAGCCAAAACCTAGCCAAAAACATTCAGTACTTC

J gene: TRBJ2-4
clone size: many
D gene: .
V gene: TRBV5-1
CDR3 protein: CASSLDPQGSSNIQYF
CDR3 DNA: TGCGCCAGCAGCTTGGACCCACAGGGCTCGTCAAACATTCAGTACTTC

J gene: TRBJ2-7
clone size: many
D gene: .
V gene: TRBV7-8
CDR3 protein: CASSLAWEASYEQYF
CDR3 DNA: TGTGCCAGCAGCTTAGCGTGGGAGGCCTCCTACGAGCAGTACTTC

J gene: TRBJ1-1
clone size: many
D gene: .
V gene: TRBV5-5
CDR3 protein: CASDSQTRVSGTEAFF
CDR3 DNA: TGTGCCAGCGACTCCCAAACCAGGGTGTCGGGCACTGAAGCTTTCTTT

J gene: TRBJ2-5
clone size: medium-sized
D gene: .
V gene: TRBV10-3
CDR3 protein: CAISEKYQETQYF
CDR3 DNA: TGTGCCATCAGTGAAAAGTACCAAGAGACCCAGTACTTC